One sample yielded the 32 T cell receptor beta chains listed below, sequenced in a study of identical twins. Each CDR3 protein is one row after TCRdb ran MiXCR on the 5' RACE reads. The sample lists hundreds of thousands of distinct CDR3 sequences; roughly 18% were seen once. The same sample was also studied in work on T cells expressing NK-cell markers.

The specimen sequenced was PBMCs. The receptors derive from a woman aged 18-29 years in good health.

In this sample, this clonotype turned up a few times. The rearrangement links TRBV7-9 to TRBJ1-5; possibly TRBD1 for D (6 bases). V lost 0 bases and J 6 bases, leaving 18 bases between the germline ends. Germline V gene lookup returns CDR1 SEHNR and CDR2 FQNEAQ (reference sequence). The CDR3 totals 17 residues. For the CDR3, the DNA is TGTGCCAGCAGCTTAGCCTCAGGGGAGGGCGCCAGTCAGCCCCAGCATTTT. Protein: CASSLASGEGASQPQHF.

V usage is TRBV11-3 and J usage is TRBJ2-5, with a weak D call TRBD1 (6 bases). There are 15 residues in the CDR3. CDR1 and CDR2 from the germline V gene are SGHNT and YENEEA. Between the trimmed V and J ends, which lost 5 bases and 2 bases, there was a span of 15 bases. CDR3 coding DNA: TGTGCCAGCAGCCCACAGGGCCTCCTACAAGAGACCCAGTACTTC. Amino acids: CASSPQGLLQETQYF.

The chain combines TRBV11-1 with TRBJ2-2, with D uncertain. V gave up 7 bases and J gave up 6 bases, with 9 bases separating them. The CDR3 spans 12 residues. Germline CDR1 and CDR2: SGHAT and FQDESV (reference sequence). This CDR3 is CASIAISGELFF. DNA of the CDR3: TGTGCCAGCATCGCCATTTCCGGGGAGCTGTTTTTT.

This clonotype was seen a handful of times. V usage is TRBV20-1 and J usage is TRBJ2-1, with D tentatively TRBD2 (6 bases). Germline loops: CDR1 DFQATT, CDR2 SNEGSKA (reference sequence). This CDR3 contains 18 residues. Trimming took off 0 bases at V and 1 base at J, with 19 bases between the two ends. The CDR3 DNA is TGCAGTGCTAGAGATCTCAGGGCAAGGCGGGGTTCCTACAATGAGCAGTTCTTC. Translation gives CSARDLRARRGSYNEQFF.

V usage is TRBV14 and J usage is TRBJ2-7; 8 nucleotides line up with TRBD1. The germline CDR1 and CDR2 sequences are SGHDN and FVKESK. The CDR3 extends over 14 amino acids. Trimming removed 4 bases from V and 9 bases from J; junction bases left unmatched: 11. The CDR3 sequence is CASSRAGGVSWQYF. The DNA of the CDR3 is TGTGCCAGCAGCCGAGCAGGGGGCGTTAGTTGGCAGTACTTC. Complete variable domain (other parts from reference TRBV14 and TRBJ2-7): EAGVTQFPSHSVIEKGQTVTLRCDPISGHDNLYWYRRVMGKEIKFLLHFVKESKQDESGMPNNRFLAERTGGTYSTLKVQPAELEDSGVYFCASSRAGGVSWQYFGPGTRLTVT.

The chain has TRBV10-1 and TRBJ2-7; D is unresolved. The CDR3 sequence is 13 residues long. CDR1 and CDR2 from the germline V gene are WNHNN and SYGVQD (reference sequence). With 2 bases removed from V and 9 bases from J, the gap between germline ends came to 14 bases. The CDR3 DNA is TGCGCCAGCAGTGAGGTCCCATCGGCGGTGCAGTACTTC. This gives the protein CASSEVPSAVQYF.

This clonotype turned up a few times. V usage is TRBV9 and J usage is TRBJ1-1, with D unclear. The germline V gene has CDR1 SGDLS and CDR2 YYNGEE. This CDR3 comprises 13 residues. Trimming took off 0 bases at V and 6 bases at J, with 9 bases between the two ends. CDR3 nucleotide sequence: TGTGCCAGCAGCGTAGTAAAGAGGGCTGAAGCTTTCTTT. This sequence encodes CASSVVKRAEAFF.

In this sample, this clonotype turned up a few times. V and J are TRBV20-1 and TRBJ2-1; 9 nucleotides line up with TRBD1. The CDR3 extends over 15 amino acids. CDR1 and CDR2 (germline): DFQATT, SNEGSKA (reference sequence). The V segment lost 6 bases and the J segment 2 bases; nucleotides outside the gene matches: 8. The CDR3 loop reads CSALKQGATYNEQFF. The CDR3 DNA follows: TGCAGTGCCTTAAAACAGGGGGCCACCTACAATGAGCAGTTCTTC.

The sample holds a few counts of this clonotype. The CDR3 DNA is TGCGCCAGCAGCCAGGCCGGGGACTCCTACGAGCAGTACTTC. This translates into CASSQAGDSYEQYF. This rearrangement joins TRBV5-1 to TRBJ2-7, with D possibly being TRBD2 (5 bases). Germline CDR1 reads SGHRS; CDR2 reads YFSETQ. This CDR3 spans 14 amino acids. Trimming shortened V by 4 bases and J by 0 bases, and 11 bases separated the two germline ends.

There are a few counts of this clonotype. The chain is built from TRBV29-1 and TRBJ1-3; D not resolved. Trimming stripped 1 base from V and 11 bases from J, with 15 bases between. The CDR3 covers 13 residues. Per germline, CDR1 SQVTM and CDR2 ANQGSEA. The CDR3 here is CSVEGFEAGPIYF. CDR3 DNA sequence: TGCAGCGTTGAAGGCTTCGAGGCCGGTCCCATATATTTT. Full variable domain (rest looked up from reference TRBV29-1 and TRBJ1-3): SAVISQKPSRDICQRGTSLTIQCQVDSQVTMMFWYRQQPGQSLTLIATANQGSEATYESGFVIDKFPISRPNLTFSTLTVSNMSPEDSSIYLCSVEGFEAGPIYFGEGSWLTVV.

This clonotype was seen a few times. The chain has TRBV7-2 and TRBJ1-1; D possibly corresponds to TRBD1 (6 bases). The CDR3 is made up of 16 amino acids. Germline V lookup: CDR1 SGHTA, CDR2 FQGNSA. Trimming pared 1 base from V and 1 base from J, leaving 13 bases between. CDR3 sequence reads: CASSLVLRGANTEAFF. Here the CDR3 DNA reads TGTGCCAGCAGCTTAGTTCTGCGGGGGGCGAACACTGAAGCTTTCTTT.

In this sample, this clonotype turned up a few times. This sequence joins TRBV12-3 or TRBV12-4 and TRBJ2-1; TRBD2 aligns across 10 bases. Unmatched junction bases numbered 11, after V lost 5 bases and J lost 7 bases. The CDR3 has 16 amino acids. As DNA, the CDR3 is TGTGCCAGCAGTACAAGCGGGAGGGCCTATCGGAATGAGCAGTTCTTC. Its translation: CASSTSGRAYRNEQFF.

This clonotype was counted only a few times. The rearrangement uses TRBV27 and TRBJ2-5; 7 nucleotides match TRBD2. The length of the CDR3 is 14 residues. The germline CDR1 and CDR2 sequences are MNHEY and SMNVEV (reference sequence). The V and J ends lost 8 bases and 4 bases, in that order; junction bases with no gene match: 10. CDR3 DNA sequence: TGTGCCAGCGCCTCGGTTTCTAGCGGAGAGACCCAGTACTTC. This translates into CASASVSSGETQYF.

V gene TRBV6-2 or TRBV6-3 combines with J gene TRBJ2-2; no firm D call. This CDR3 is 13 amino acids long. Germline assignment: CDR1 MNHEY and CDR2 SVGEGT. V was cut by 1 base and J by 2 bases, with 2 bases left in between. DNA of the CDR3: TGTGCCAGCAGTTACTACAACACCGGGGAGCTGTTTTTT. Translated, it gives CASSYYNTGELFF.

To note about this clonotype: Sequence at one end of the junction differs from germline and may be a read error. The chain combines TRBV7-9 with TRBJ2-5; D gene ambiguous. Germline values: CDR1 SEHNR, CDR2 FQNEAQ (reference sequence). The CDR3 extends over 11 amino acids. In DNA, the CDR3 is TGTGCCAGCAGCTTCGGGTTTACCCGGTACTTC. It specifies CASSFGFTRYF. The whole variable domain, remainder taken from reference TRBV7-9 and TRBJ2-5, is DTGVSQNPRHKITKRGQNVTFRCDPISEHNRLYWYRQTLGQGPEFLTYFQNEAQLEKSRLLSDRFSAERPKGSFSTLEIQRTEQGDSAMYLCASSFGFTRYFGPGTRLLVL.

The chain is built from TRBV5-1 and TRBJ1-5; D is ambiguous. The ends were cut back, 2 bases at V and 7 bases at J, with 10 bases in the middle. The CDR3 is made up of 13 amino acids. Germline V gene lookup returns CDR1 SGHRS and CDR2 YFSETQ. The CDR3: CASSLSTGQPQHF. CDR3 nucleotides: TGCGCCAGCAGCTTATCCACCGGGCAGCCCCAGCATTTT.

CDR3 coding DNA: TGTGCCAGCACCGAGCACGGGGTTCCCTACGAGCAGTACTTC. Protein: CASTEHGVPYEQYF. The rearrangement joins TRBV2 to TRBJ2-7; D might be TRBD2 (5 bases). V was shortened by 7 bases and J by 2 bases, with 15 bases between the two germline ends. Germline CDR1 reads SNHLY; CDR2 reads FYNNEI. The CDR3 runs to 14 residues.

This clonotype was seen only a few times. V and J are TRBV12-3 or TRBV12-4 and TRBJ2-2; D is ambiguous. The CDR3 totals 12 residues. V was cut by 7 bases and J by 4 bases, with 7 bases left in between. In DNA, the CDR3 is TGTGCCAGCATACCGTTCACCGGGGAGCTGTTTTTT. This translates into CASIPFTGELFF.

The V and J genes are TRBV10-3 and TRBJ1-3; perhaps TRBD1 as D (5 bases). CDR1 and CDR2 (germline): ENHRY, SYGVKD. This CDR3 contains 16 residues. V lost 8 bases to trimming and J lost 0 bases, with 17 bases between them. As DNA, the CDR3 is TGTGCCATCGGGCCGGGGCAACTCTTCTCTGGAAACACCATATATTTT. It encodes CAIGPGQLFSGNTIYF.

This clonotype was recorded a few times. The J gene is TRBJ2-5, the V gene TRBV7-3; TRBD2 might be the D (5 bases). CDR1 is SGHTA and CDR2 is FQGTGA in the germline V gene. This CDR3 spans 15 amino acids. The germline V and J ends were trimmed by 6 bases and 4 bases, with 18 bases remaining between them. The CDR3 coding sequence is TGTGCCAGCAGTACCTCCGGACTGAGCACAGAGACCCAGTACTTC. Translated: CASSTSGLSTETQYF.

This clonotype has just a few counts. The chain employs TRBV12-3 or TRBV12-4 and TRBJ2-1; TRBD1 matches at 7 bases. The CDR3 totals 14 residues. Germline trimming cut 3 bases from V and 5 bases from J; bases unmatched to any gene: 4. CDR3 in amino acids: CASSFGQVNNEQFF. The CDR3 nucleotides are TGTGCCAGCAGTTTTGGACAGGTGAACAATGAGCAGTTCTTC.

This clonotype was observed many times. This chain connects TRBV7-9 to TRBJ2-7; 9 bases line up with TRBD1. Germline V gene data show CDR1 as SEHNR and CDR2 as FQNEAQ (reference sequence). The CDR3 is made up of 14 amino acids. V lost 6 bases, J lost 2 bases, and 5 bases stayed unmatched. The CDR3 reads CASSSGTGPYEQYF. The CDR3 nucleotides are TGTGCCAGCAGTTCCGGGACAGGGCCCTACGAGCAGTACTTC.

This clonotype was picked up a small number of times. The chain joins TRBV13 to TRBJ1-1; the D is unclear. CDR3 length: 15 amino acids. The V gene lost 1 base and the J gene lost 5 bases, with 14 bases spanning the gap. Germline lookup yields CDR1 PRHDT and CDR2 FYEKMQ (reference sequence). DNA of the CDR3: TGTGCCAGCAGCTTAGAGCACTCCGGCTGGACTGAAGCTTTCTTT. This gives the protein CASSLEHSGWTEAFF.

This clonotype was observed a handful of times. This chain connects TRBV6-5 to TRBJ1-1; no reliable D call. Trimming left V 2 bases short and J 1 base short, with 11 bases between. The CDR3 consists of 15 residues. CDR1 and CDR2 (germline): MNHEY, SVGAGI. CDR3 loop: CASSYRAGGNTEAFF. CDR3 nucleotide sequence: TGTGCCAGCAGTTACAGGGCAGGAGGGAACACTGAAGCTTTCTTT.

A few counts support this clonotype. The J gene is TRBJ1-5, the V gene TRBV6-1; a weak D match, TRBD1 (6 bases). The CDR3 runs 17 residues. Germline V gene sequence: CDR1 MNHNS, CDR2 SASEGT. Between the trimmed V and J ends, which lost 1 base and 0 bases, there was a span of 13 bases. The CDR3 DNA is TGTGCCAGCAGTGAAGTCCGGGACAACTATAGCAATCAGCCCCAGCATTTT. This codes for CASSEVRDNYSNQPQHF.

This clonotype was seen ten or more times. The rearrangement uses TRBV18 and TRBJ2-1; possibly TRBD2 for D (5 bases). V was trimmed by 3 bases and J by 0 bases, leaving 12 bases between them. The CDR3 has 16 amino acids. Germline CDR1 reads KGHSH; CDR2 reads LQKENI. The CDR3 DNA sequence: TGTGCCAGCTCACCGATAGCGTATAGCTCCTACAATGAGCAGTTCTTC. Translation: CASSPIAYSSYNEQFF. The full variable domain, rest sourced from reference TRBV18 and TRBJ2-1, is NAGVMQNPRHLVRRRGQEARLRCSPMKGHSHVYWYRQLPEEGLKFMVYLQKENIIDESGMPKERFSAEFPKEGPSILRIQQVVRGDSAAYFCASSPIAYSSYNEQFFGPGTRLTVL.

Only a few counts were recorded for this clonotype. The chain employs TRBV20-1 and TRBJ2-3; TRBD2 matches 8 bases. Germline V lookup: CDR1 DFQATT, CDR2 SNEGSKA (reference sequence). The CDR3 has 17 residues. Trimming removed 8 bases from V and 4 bases from J; junction bases left unmatched: 20. CDR3 sequence reads: CSTLTSENLSVADTQYF. The CDR3 DNA reads as TGCAGTACTCTGACTAGCGAGAACCTGTCCGTCGCAGATACGCAGTATTTT.

V is TRBV12-3 or TRBV12-4 and J is TRBJ1-1; 8 nucleotides match TRBD1. V trimming: 5 bases; J trimming: 4 bases; junction bases outside the gene matches: 9. The CDR3 is 15 amino acids. In DNA form, the CDR3 reads TGTGCCAGCAGTACCTCGACAGGGGCGGCCACTGAAGCTTTCTTT. It yields the protein CASSTSTGAATEAFF.

Here the CDR3 reads CSARPSGGTYNEQFF. DNA for the CDR3: TGCAGTGCTAGACCCAGCGGGGGGACCTACAATGAGCAGTTCTTC. The chain has TRBV20-1 and TRBJ2-1; 9 bases match TRBD2. There are 15 residues in the CDR3. The germline V gene encodes CDR1 DFQATT and CDR2 SNEGSKA (reference sequence). Trimming cost V 2 bases and J 2 bases; bases outside gene matches: 4.

This clonotype was counted at least ten times. V usage is TRBV12-3 or TRBV12-4 and J usage is TRBJ2-1; the match to TRBD1 covers 7 bases. V shed 3 bases, J shed 9 bases, and the junction held 5 bases outside the gene matches. This CDR3 contains 13 residues. CDR3 protein: CASSFGTEGEQFF. The CDR3 nucleotides read TGTGCCAGCAGTTTTGGGACAGAGGGTGAGCAGTTCTTC.

The gene calls are TRBV4-2 and TRBJ2-3; possible D gene TRBD2, 6 bases. The CDR3 extends over 14 amino acids. V was pared by 0 bases and J by 6 bases, with 10 bases between. In germline, CDR1 is LGHNA, CDR2 YNFKEQ. The CDR3 bases are TGTGCCAGCAGCCAAGAGATCCTAGCGGATACGCAGTATTTT. This translates into CASSQEILADTQYF.

This chain links TRBV12-3 or TRBV12-4 with TRBJ2-1; TRBD2 matches 8 bases. J was trimmed by 8 bases and V by 1 base; bases with no gene match: 7. This CDR3 is 15 amino acids long. CDR3 sequence reads: CASSLGSGGRDEQFF. Here the CDR3 DNA reads TGTGCCAGCAGTTTAGGGAGCGGGGGTCGGGATGAGCAGTTCTTC.